The TCR beta chain under discussion was sequenced for a study of vaccination and CD4 T cells after COVID-19. On this clonotype itself: What it binds is not known. One end of the junction fails to match germline, which may point to a read error.

Sequenced with the Oncomine TCR Beta short-read assay was DNA taken from cultured CD4+ T cells. Genomic DNA was isolated from cultured CD4+ T cells. In TCRdb, the PCR reads were re-called with MiXCR into one record per CDR3 protein. This sample has 10,000 or so distinct CDR3 sequences; less than 45% occur once, and the top ten carry roughly a fifth. This sample's treatment: approximately nine-day PBMC culture with coronavirus spike peptide pools or control peptides (ViraFEST assay). CD4+ T-cell collection from the unexposed donor predated the COVID-19 pandemic (2011-2018). CDR1 is MNHEY, CDR2 SVGAGI, per germline. The CDR3 totals 15 residues.

The V and J genes are TRBV6-5 and TRBJ1-2; D is ambiguous. This TCR was sampled from a human donor in good health. The material sequenced was CD4+ T cells from blood, cultured in vitro. The CDR3 is CAGSYGGLANYGYTF. DNA for the CDR3: TGTGCCGGCAGTTACGGAGGGTTAGCTAACTATGGCTACACCTTC.